Below, one TCR beta chain is given with its context. Its antigen is currently unknown. The germline CDR1 and CDR2 sequences are ENHRY and SYGVKD. The ends were cut back, 10 bases at V and 1 base at J, with 13 bases in the middle. The CDR3 loop spans 14 amino acids. The data derive from a study of PD-1 blockade in classical Hodgkin lymphoma. Turning to the study itself: Intravenous delivery of nivolumab at 3 mg/kg to patients occurred every 2 weeks. Study-wide points: When nivolumab was started under 1 year after ASCT, patients were excluded.

Sequenced by immunoSEQ multiplex PCR; TCRdb stores in-frame clones only, minus some. The table has under 100,000 clones, roughly 84% seen once. Every one of the patients relapsed after autologous stem cell transplantation (brentuximab vedotin exposure was variable). This rearrangement joins TRBV10-3 to TRBJ2-2; D is possibly TRBD1 or TRBD2 (5 bases each). The sequenced sample was peripheral blood mononuclear cells (PBMCs), obtained at baseline. This TCR was sampled from a human donor with classical Hodgkin lymphoma. CDR3 nucleotide sequence: TGTGCCACCCGTAGGGACGAGAACACCGGGGAGCTGTTTTTT. Amino acids: CATRRDENTGELFF.